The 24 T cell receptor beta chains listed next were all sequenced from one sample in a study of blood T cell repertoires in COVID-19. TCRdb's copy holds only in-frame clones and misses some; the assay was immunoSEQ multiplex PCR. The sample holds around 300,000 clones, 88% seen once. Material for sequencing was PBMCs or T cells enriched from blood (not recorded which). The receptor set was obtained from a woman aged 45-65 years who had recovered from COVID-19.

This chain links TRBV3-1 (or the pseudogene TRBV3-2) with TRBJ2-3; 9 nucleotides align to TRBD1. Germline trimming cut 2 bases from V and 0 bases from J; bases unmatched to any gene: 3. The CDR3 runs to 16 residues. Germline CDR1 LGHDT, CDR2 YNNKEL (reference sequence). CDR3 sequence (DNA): TGTGCCAGCAGCCAACCGGACAGGGGAAGCACAGATACGCAGTATTTT. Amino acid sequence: CASSQPDRGSTDTQYF.

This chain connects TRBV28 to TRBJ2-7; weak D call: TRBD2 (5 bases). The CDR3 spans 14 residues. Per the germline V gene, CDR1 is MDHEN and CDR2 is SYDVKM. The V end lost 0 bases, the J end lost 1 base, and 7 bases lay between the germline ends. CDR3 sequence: CASSLWAGSYEQYF. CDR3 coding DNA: TGTGCCAGCAGTTTATGGGCGGGTTCCTACGAGCAGTACTTC.

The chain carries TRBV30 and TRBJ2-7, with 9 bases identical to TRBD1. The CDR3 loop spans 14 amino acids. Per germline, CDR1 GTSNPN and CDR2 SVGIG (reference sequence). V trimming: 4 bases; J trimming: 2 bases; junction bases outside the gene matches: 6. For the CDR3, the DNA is TGTGCCTGGACCAGAAACAGGGGGCCCTACGAGCAGTACTTC. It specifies CAWTRNRGPYEQYF.

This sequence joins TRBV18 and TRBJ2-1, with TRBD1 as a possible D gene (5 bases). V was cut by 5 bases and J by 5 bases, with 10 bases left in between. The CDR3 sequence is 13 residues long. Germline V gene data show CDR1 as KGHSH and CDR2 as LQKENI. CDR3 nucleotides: TGTGCCAGCTCATCGACAGTAAACAATGAGCAGTTCTTC. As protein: CASSSTVNNEQFF.

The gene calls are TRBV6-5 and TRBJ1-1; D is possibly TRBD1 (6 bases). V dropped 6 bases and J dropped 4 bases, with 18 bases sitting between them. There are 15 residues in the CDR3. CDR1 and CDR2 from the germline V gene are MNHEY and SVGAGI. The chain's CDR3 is CASSGGGARITEAFF. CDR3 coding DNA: TGTGCCAGCAGCGGAGGGGGGGCGAGGATCACTGAAGCTTTCTTT.

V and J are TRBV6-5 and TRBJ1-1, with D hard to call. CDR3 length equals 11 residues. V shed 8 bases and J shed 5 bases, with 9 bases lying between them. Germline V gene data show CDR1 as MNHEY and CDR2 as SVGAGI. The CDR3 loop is CASPRETEAFF. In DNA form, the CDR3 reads TGTGCCAGCCCGCGGGAAACTGAAGCTTTCTTT.

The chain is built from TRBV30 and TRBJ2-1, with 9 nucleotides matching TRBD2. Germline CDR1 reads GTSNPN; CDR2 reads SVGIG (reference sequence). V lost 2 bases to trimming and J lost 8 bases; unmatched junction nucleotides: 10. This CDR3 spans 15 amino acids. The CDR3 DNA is TGTGCCTGGAGTTCTACCGGGACTAGCCGGGATGAGCAGTTCTTC. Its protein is CAWSSTGTSRDEQFF.

DNA for the CDR3: TGCGCCAGCAGCCAAGATGCAGGGGTCAGCTATGGCTACACCTTC. Its protein is CASSQDAGVSYGYTF. This chain joins TRBV4-3 and TRBJ1-2, with D tentatively TRBD1 (6 bases). This CDR3 is built from 15 residues. Looked up from germline, CDR1 is LGHNA and CDR2 is YSLEER. V lost 0 bases and J 4 bases, leaving 12 bases between the germline ends.

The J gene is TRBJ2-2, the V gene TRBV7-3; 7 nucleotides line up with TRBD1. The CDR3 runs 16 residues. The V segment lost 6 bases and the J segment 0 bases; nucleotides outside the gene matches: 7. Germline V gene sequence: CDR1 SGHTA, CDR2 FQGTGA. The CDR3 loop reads CASRLPGQSNTGELFF. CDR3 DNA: TGTGCCAGCAGGCTTCCGGGACAGTCGAACACCGGGGAGCTGTTTTTT.

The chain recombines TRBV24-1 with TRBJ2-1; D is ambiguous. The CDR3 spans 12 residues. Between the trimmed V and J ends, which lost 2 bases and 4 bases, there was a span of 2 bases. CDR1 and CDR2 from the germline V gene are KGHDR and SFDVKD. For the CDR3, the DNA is TGTGCCACCAGTGATTCTTACAATGAGCAGTTCTTC. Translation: CATSDSYNEQFF.

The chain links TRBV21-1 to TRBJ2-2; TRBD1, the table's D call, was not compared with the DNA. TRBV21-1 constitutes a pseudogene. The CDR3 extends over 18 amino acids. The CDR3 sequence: CASSVHRERGRGTGELFF. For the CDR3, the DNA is TGTGCCAGCAGCGTCCACAGGGAACGGGGTCGAGGCACCGGGGAGCTGTTTTTT.

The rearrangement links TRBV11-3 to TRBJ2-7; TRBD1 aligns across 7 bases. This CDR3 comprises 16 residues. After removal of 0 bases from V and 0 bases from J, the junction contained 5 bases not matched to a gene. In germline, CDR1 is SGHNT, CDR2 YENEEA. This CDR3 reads CASSLDSGQDSYEQYF. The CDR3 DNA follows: TGTGCCAGCAGCTTAGATTCCGGACAGGACTCCTACGAGCAGTACTTC. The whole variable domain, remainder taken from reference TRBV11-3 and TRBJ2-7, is EAGVVQSPRYKIIEKKQPVAFWCNPISGHNTLYWYLQNLGQGPELLIRYENEEAVDDSQLPKDRFSAERLKGVDSTLKIQPAELGDSAVYLCASSLDSGQDSYEQYFGPGTRLTVT.

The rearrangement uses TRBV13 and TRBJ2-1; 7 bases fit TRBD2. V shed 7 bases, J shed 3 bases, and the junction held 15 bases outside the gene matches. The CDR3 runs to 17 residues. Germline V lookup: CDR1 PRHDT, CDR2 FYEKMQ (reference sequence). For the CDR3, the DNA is TGTGCCAGCACCGAAACCTACCAGCGGGGATTCTACAATGAGCAGTTCTTC. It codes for CASTETYQRGFYNEQFF.

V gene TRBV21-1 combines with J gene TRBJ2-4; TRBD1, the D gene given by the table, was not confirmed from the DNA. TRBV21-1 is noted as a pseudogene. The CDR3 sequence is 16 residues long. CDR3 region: CASSKDNSWYLNIQYF. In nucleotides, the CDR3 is TGTGCCAGCAGCAAAGATAACAGCTGGTACTTAAACATTCAGTACTTC.

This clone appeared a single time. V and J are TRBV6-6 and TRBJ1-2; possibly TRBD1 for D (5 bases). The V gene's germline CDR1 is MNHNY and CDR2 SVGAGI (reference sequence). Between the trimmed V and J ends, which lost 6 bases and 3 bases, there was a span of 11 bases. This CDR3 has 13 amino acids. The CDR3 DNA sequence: TGTGCCAGCAGCCAGGGCGCCTACTATGGCTACACCTTC. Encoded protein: CASSQGAYYGYTF.

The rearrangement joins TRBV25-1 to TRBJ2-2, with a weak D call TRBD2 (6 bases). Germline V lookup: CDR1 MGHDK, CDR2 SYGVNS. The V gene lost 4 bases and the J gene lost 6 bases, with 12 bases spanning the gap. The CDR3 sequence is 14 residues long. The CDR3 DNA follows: TGTGCCAGCAGTGGGGCCGGAGGGTCCGGGGAGCTGTTTTTT. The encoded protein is CASSGAGGSGELFF.

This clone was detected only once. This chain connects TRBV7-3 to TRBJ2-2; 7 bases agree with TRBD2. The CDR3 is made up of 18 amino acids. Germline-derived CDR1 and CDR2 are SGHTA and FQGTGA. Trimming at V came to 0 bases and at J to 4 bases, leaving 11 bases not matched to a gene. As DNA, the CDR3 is TGTGCCAGCAGCTTAACCTCTCGCGGGAGTCTCTCCACCGGGGAGCTGTTTTTT. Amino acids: CASSLTSRGSLSTGELFF.

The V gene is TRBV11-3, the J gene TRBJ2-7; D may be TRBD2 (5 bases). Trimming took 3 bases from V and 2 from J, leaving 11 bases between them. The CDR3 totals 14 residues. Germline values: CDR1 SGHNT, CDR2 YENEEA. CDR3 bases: TGTGCCAGCAGCTTGTCGGACGGGGCCTACGAGCAGTACTTC. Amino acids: CASSLSDGAYEQYF. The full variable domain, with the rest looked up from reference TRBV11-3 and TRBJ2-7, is EAGVVQSPRYKIIEKKQPVAFWCNPISGHNTLYWYLQNLGQGPELLIRYENEEAVDDSQLPKDRFSAERLKGVDSTLKIQPAELGDSAVYLCASSLSDGAYEQYFGPGTRLTVT.

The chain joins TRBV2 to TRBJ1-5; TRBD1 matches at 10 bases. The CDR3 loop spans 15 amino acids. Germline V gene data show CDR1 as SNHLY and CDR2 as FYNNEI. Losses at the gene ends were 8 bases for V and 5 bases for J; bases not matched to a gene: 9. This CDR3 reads CASGGPGTGDQPQHF. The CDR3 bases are TGTGCCAGCGGGGGGCCAGGGACAGGGGATCAGCCCCAGCATTTT.

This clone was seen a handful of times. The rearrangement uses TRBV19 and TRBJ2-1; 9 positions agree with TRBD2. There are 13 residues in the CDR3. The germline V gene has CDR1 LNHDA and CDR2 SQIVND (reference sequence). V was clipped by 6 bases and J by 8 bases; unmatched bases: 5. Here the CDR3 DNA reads TGTGCCAGTAGACCTAGCGGGAAACATGAGCAGTTCTTC. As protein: CASRPSGKHEQFF.

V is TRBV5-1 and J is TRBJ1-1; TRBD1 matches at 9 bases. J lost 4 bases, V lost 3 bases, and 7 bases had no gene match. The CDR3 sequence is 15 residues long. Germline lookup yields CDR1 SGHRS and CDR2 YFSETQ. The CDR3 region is CASSWGTGSVTEAFF. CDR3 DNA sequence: TGCGCCAGCAGCTGGGGGACAGGGTCGGTCACTGAAGCTTTCTTT.

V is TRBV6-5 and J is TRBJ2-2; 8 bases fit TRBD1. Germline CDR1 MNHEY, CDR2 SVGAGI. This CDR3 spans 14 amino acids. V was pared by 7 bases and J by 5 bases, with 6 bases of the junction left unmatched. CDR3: CASNDRGGTGELFF. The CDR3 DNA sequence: TGTGCCAGCAACGACAGGGGCGGGACCGGGGAGCTGTTTTTT.

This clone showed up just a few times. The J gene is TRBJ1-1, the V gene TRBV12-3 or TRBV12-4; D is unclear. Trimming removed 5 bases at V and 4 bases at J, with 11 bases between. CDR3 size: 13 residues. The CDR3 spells CASSVLWATEAFF. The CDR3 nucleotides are TGTGCCAGCAGTGTACTCTGGGCCACTGAAGCTTTCTTT.

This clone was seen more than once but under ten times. The CDR3 here is CASSASGNQPQHF. Written as DNA, the CDR3 is TGCGCCAGCAGTGCCTCGGGCAATCAGCCCCAGCATTTT. V gene TRBV10-1 combines with J gene TRBJ1-5, with D unresolved. Trimming pared 4 bases from V and 2 bases from J, leaving 6 bases between. Per the germline V gene, CDR1 is WNHNN and CDR2 is SYGVQD (reference sequence). CDR3 length: 13 amino acids.